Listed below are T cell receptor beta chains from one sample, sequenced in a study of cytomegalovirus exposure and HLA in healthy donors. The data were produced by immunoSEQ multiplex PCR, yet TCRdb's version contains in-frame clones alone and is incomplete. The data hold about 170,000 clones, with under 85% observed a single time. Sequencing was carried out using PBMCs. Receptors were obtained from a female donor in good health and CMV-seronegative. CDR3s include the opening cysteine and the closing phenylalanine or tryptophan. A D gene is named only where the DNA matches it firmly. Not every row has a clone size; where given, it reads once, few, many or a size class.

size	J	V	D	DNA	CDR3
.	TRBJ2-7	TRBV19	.	TGTGCCAGTAAAGAGGGCGGCAATTACTACGAGCAGTACTTC	CASKEGGNYYEQYF
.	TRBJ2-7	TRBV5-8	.	TGTGCCAGCAGCTTGGGCAGGGGACCCGTCTACGAGCAGTACTTC	CASSLGRGPVYEQYF
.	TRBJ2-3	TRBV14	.	TGTGCCAGCAGCCAGTTGGGGCGTTTTGGCACAGATACGCAGTATTTT	CASSQLGRFGTDTQYF
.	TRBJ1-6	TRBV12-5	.	TGTGCTAGTGGTTACAGTTCCCTTTATAATTCACCCCTCCACTTT	CASGYSSLYNSPLHF
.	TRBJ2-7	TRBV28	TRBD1	TGTGCCAGCAGTTCTCCCGGGACAGGGTTGGGCGAGCAGTACTTC	CASSSPGTGLGEQYF
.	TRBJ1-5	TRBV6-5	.	TGTGCCAGCGGGGGGGCAGCTAGCAATCAGCCCCAGCATTTT	CASGGAASNQPQHF
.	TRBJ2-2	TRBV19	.	TGTGCCAGTGGGACACCCACCGGGGAGCTGTTTTTT	CASGTPTGELFF
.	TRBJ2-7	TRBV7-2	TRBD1	TGTGCCAGCAGCCCGCAGGGGGACGTCTACGAGCAGTACTTC	CASSPQGDVYEQYF
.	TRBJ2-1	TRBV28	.	TGTGCCAGCAGTTCCCGTACCGGGGGTTGGTACAATGAGCAGTTCTTC	CASSSRTGGWYNEQFF
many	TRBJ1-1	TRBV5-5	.	TGTGCCAGCAGCATAGGGACTGGGGAAGCTTTCTTT	CASSIGTGEAFF